These 21 T cell receptor beta chains share one sample of origin, sequenced in a study of cytomegalovirus exposure and HLA in healthy donors (dated by TCRdb to the late 2010s). Libraries were made using the immunoSEQ multiplex PCR assay. The multiplex PCR relied on a mix of 60 forward primers for TCR Vbeta segments and 13 reverse primers for TCR Jbeta segments. TCRdb mirrors the immuneACCESS table, restricted to in-frame sequences. Some clones are absent from its copies; in checked studies, under half trace to an unresolved V gene, and the reason for the others is unknown. In this sample the table shows 95,000 to 150,000 clones, around 66% of which occur a single time. The biggest ten clones account for approximately 8% of the sample. Sequencing was carried out using PBMCs. The receptors shown here come from a woman between 35 and 50 years old in good health and CMV-seropositive.

The rearrangement uses TRBV11-2 and TRBJ1-5; 7 bases agree with TRBD1. The V gene's germline CDR1 is SGHAT and CDR2 FQNNGV. J lost 1 base, V lost 2 bases, and 5 bases had no gene match. The CDR3 is 16 amino acids. In nucleotides, the CDR3 is TGTGCCAGCAGCTTAACAGGGGCAACGAGCAATCAGCCCCAGCATTTT. Translated, it gives CASSLTGATSNQPQHF.

The chain joins TRBV28 to TRBJ1-3; 7 bases agree with TRBD1. The CDR3 is 16 residues long. Germline values: CDR1 MDHEN, CDR2 SYDVKM. V was clipped by 3 bases and J by 5 bases; unmatched bases: 10. The CDR3 region is CASSLALGTVRNTIYF. The CDR3 DNA is TGTGCCAGCAGTTTGGCCCTCGGGACAGTCCGAAACACCATATATTTT.

The V and J genes are TRBV11-3 and TRBJ2-3; D not resolved. CDR3 length: 14 amino acids. Germline V gene sequence: CDR1 SGHNT, CDR2 YENEEA. V was clipped by 0 bases and J by 2 bases, with 6 bases between them. DNA for the CDR3: TGTGCCAGCAGCTTAGATCAGGCCACAGATACGCAGTATTTT. The encoded protein is CASSLDQATDTQYF.

This clone has a single count. The chain joins TRBV6-6 to TRBJ2-1; 8 nucleotides align to TRBD1. The V gene's germline CDR1 is MNHNY and CDR2 SVGAGI (reference sequence). Unmatched junction bases numbered 8, after V lost 5 bases and J lost 8 bases. CDR3 length equals 14 residues. The CDR3 loop is CASSLQGGMDEQFF. The CDR3 bases are TGTGCCAGCAGTCTACAGGGGGGTATGGATGAGCAGTTCTTC.

The chain uses TRBV6-5 and TRBJ2-5, with TRBD2 matching 13 bases. V shed 6 bases and J 4 bases; nucleotides not matched to a gene: 5. Looked up from germline, CDR1 is MNHEY and CDR2 is SVGAGI. CDR3 length: 15 residues. This CDR3 reads CASRGTSGVGETQYF. CDR3 coding DNA: TGTGCCAGCAGGGGGACTAGCGGGGTTGGAGAGACCCAGTACTTC.

This rearrangement joins TRBV7-2 to TRBJ1-5, with a possible D match to TRBD1 (5 bases). V lost 5 bases and J 0 bases, leaving 14 bases between the germline ends. This CDR3 region has 16 residues. Germline V gene sequence: CDR1 SGHTA, CDR2 FQGNSA. The CDR3 sequence is CASSASGLPSNQPQHF. CDR3 sequence (DNA): TGTGCCAGCAGCGCCTCGGGACTCCCTAGCAATCAGCCCCAGCATTTT.

V usage is TRBV28 and J usage is TRBJ1-3, with D perhaps TRBD1 (5 bases). The V gene lost 6 bases and the J gene lost 4 bases, with 16 bases spanning the gap. The CDR3 totals 15 residues. Germline V CDR1 and CDR2: MDHEN, SYDVKM. CDR3 in amino acids: CASSPAGAGGNTIYF. DNA of the CDR3: TGTGCCAGCAGCCCAGCGGGCGCAGGGGGAAACACCATATATTTT.

This chain uses TRBV19 with TRBJ2-1, with D possibly being TRBD2 (6 bases). Germline V lookup: CDR1 LNHDA, CDR2 SQIVND (reference sequence). V gave up 11 bases and J gave up 6 bases, with 20 bases separating them. The CDR3 is 14 residues long. CDR3 sequence: CAVRRTGVFNEQFF. The CDR3 DNA is TGTGCCGTACGTCGGACGGGGGTATTCAATGAGCAGTTCTTC. Filled out from reference TRBV19 and TRBJ2-1, the complete variable domain reads DGGITQSPKYLFRKEGQNVTLSCEQNLNHDAMYWYRQDPGQGLRLIYYSQIVNDFQKGDIAEGYSVSREKKESFPLTVTSAQKNPTAFYLCAVRRTGVFNEQFFGPGTRLTVL.

V is TRBV6-1 and J is TRBJ1-5; a weak D match, TRBD1 (6 bases). V was clipped by 4 bases and J by 3 bases, with 10 bases between them. The CDR3 runs 14 residues. Germline CDR1 and CDR2: MNHNS and SASEGT. The CDR3 sequence is CASSVDRFNQPQHF. In DNA, the CDR3 is TGTGCCAGCAGTGTAGACAGGTTCAATCAGCCCCAGCATTTT.

The CDR3 DNA reads as TGTGCCAGCAGCCTCCTTAGGGGGGGGGTTTACGAGCAGTACTTC. It yields the protein CASSLLRGGVYEQYF. The chain uses TRBV25-1 and TRBJ2-7; D may be TRBD2 (7 bases). This CDR3 is 15 amino acids long. V was pared by 6 bases and J by 4 bases, with 19 bases between. Germline values: CDR1 MGHDK, CDR2 SYGVNS.

This CDR3 reads CASSASYSHTEAFF. In DNA form, the CDR3 reads TGTGCCAGCAGTGCTTCTTACAGCCACACTGAAGCTTTCTTT. The V call is TRBV25-1, the J call TRBJ1-1; D is ambiguous. The V end lost 4 bases, the J end lost 3 bases, and 12 bases lay between the germline ends. CDR1 and CDR2 (germline): MGHDK, SYGVNS. The CDR3 has 14 residues. The whole variable domain, remainder taken from reference TRBV25-1 and TRBJ1-1, is EADIYQTPRYLVIGTGKKITLECSQTMGHDKMYWYQQDPGMELHLIHYSYGVNSTEKGDLSSESTVSRIRTEHFPLTLESARPSHTSQYLCASSASYSHTEAFFGQGTRLTVV.

The CDR3 here is CASSYNSGGDNEQFF. For the CDR3, the DNA is TGTGCCAGCAGTTACAATAGCGGGGGGGACAATGAGCAGTTCTTC. The chain joins TRBV6-5 to TRBJ2-1; 11 bases align to TRBD2. Germline V gene sequence: CDR1 MNHEY, CDR2 SVGAGI. The V gene end was trimmed by 2 bases and the J gene end by 5 bases; junction bases not matched to a gene: 2. CDR3 size: 15 residues.

The V gene is TRBV28, the J gene TRBJ1-1, with D tentatively TRBD1 (6 bases). The CDR3 runs to 15 residues. V was trimmed by 5 bases and J by 1 base, leaving 14 bases between them. Germline lookup yields CDR1 MDHEN and CDR2 SYDVKM. The CDR3 DNA sequence: TGTGCCAGCAGTAACCCACAGGGCAGGAACACTGAAGCTTTCTTT. Translated, it gives CASSNPQGRNTEAFF. Using reference TRBV28 and TRBJ1-1 for the parts outside the CDR3, the full variable domain is DVKVTQSSRYLVKRTGEKVFLECVQDMDHENMFWYRQDPGLGLRLIYFSYDVKMKEKGDIPEGYSVSREKKERFSLILESASTNQTSMYLCASSNPQGRNTEAFFGQGTRLTVV.

This chain connects TRBV19 to TRBJ2-7; 9 bases are shared with TRBD1. The CDR3 spans 13 residues. With 6 bases clipped from V and 7 bases from J, the junction kept 7 bases outside the gene matches. CDR1 is LNHDA, CDR2 SQIVND, per germline (reference sequence). CDR3 coding DNA: TGTGCCAGTAGCCTACAGGGGGCGCGGGAGCAGTACTTC. Residues: CASSLQGAREQYF.

This clone was seen more than once but under ten times. In nucleotides, the CDR3 is TGTGCCAGCAGTTTATCGCCCCGTACAGGGTATGGTTCACCCCTCCACTTT. Residues: CASSLSPRTGYGSPLHF. The chain recombines TRBV27 with TRBJ1-6; D might be TRBD1 (6 bases). This CDR3 has 17 residues. The ends were cut back, 0 bases at V and 9 bases at J, with 18 bases in the middle. In germline, CDR1 is MNHEY, CDR2 SMNVEV (reference sequence).

The chain combines TRBV4-2 with TRBJ2-7, with D tentatively TRBD2 (5 bases). The CDR3 extends over 15 amino acids. V gave up 0 bases and J gave up 6 bases, with 15 bases separating them. In germline, CDR1 is LGHNA, CDR2 YNFKEQ. This CDR3 reads CASSQDRQDSGEQYF. As DNA, the CDR3 is TGTGCCAGCAGCCAAGATCGCCAGGACTCAGGCGAGCAGTACTTC.

J is TRBJ2-3 and V is TRBV4-2; D is unresolved. Germline V CDR1 and CDR2: LGHNA, YNFKEQ. V lost 1 base and J lost 1, with 12 bases in between. The CDR3 totals 16 residues. CDR3 loop: CASSQVATVGTDTQYF. CDR3 bases: TGTGCCAGCAGCCAAGTTGCCACGGTTGGCACAGATACGCAGTATTTT.

V usage is TRBV5-4 and J usage is TRBJ2-7; 10 nucleotides match TRBD1. Germline V gives CDR1 SGHNT, CDR2 YYREEE (reference sequence). The CDR3 is 14 amino acids. After removal of 0 bases from V and 5 bases from J, the junction contained 2 bases not matched to a gene. CDR3 residues: CASSLETGGDEQYF. The CDR3, as DNA: TGTGCCAGCAGCTTGGAGACAGGGGGCGACGAGCAGTACTTC.

V and J are TRBV7-2 and TRBJ1-1; 12 bases line up with TRBD1. Germline CDR1 and CDR2: SGHTA and FQGNSA. J gave up 4 bases and V 0 bases, and 6 bases lay outside the gene matches. The CDR3 totals 17 residues. The CDR3 DNA reads as TGTGCCAGCAGCTTAGCGGGGACAGGGGGCGGTGGCACTGAAGCTTTCTTT. This translates into CASSLAGTGGGGTEAFF.

Here the CDR3 DNA reads TGTGCCAGCAGCAGAGACAGGGCTACCTACAATGAGCAGTTCTTC. Protein sequence: CASSRDRATYNEQFF. The chain couples TRBV7-2 to TRBJ2-1, with TRBD1 matching over 7 bases. With V trimmed by 5 bases and J by 2 bases, 6 bases remained unmatched. This CDR3 spans 15 amino acids. Germline V gene data show CDR1 as SGHTA and CDR2 as FQGNSA.

This chain connects TRBV5-4 to TRBJ2-3; the match to TRBD2 covers 9 bases. This CDR3 has 20 residues. With 0 bases clipped from V and 4 bases from J, the junction kept 18 bases outside the gene matches. Germline V gene sequence: CDR1 SGHNT, CDR2 YYREEE (reference sequence). CDR3 protein: CASSLDLGGGGRASADTQYF. As DNA, the CDR3 is TGTGCCAGCAGCTTGGATCTGGGGGGGGGCGGGAGGGCCTCTGCAGATACGCAGTATTTT.